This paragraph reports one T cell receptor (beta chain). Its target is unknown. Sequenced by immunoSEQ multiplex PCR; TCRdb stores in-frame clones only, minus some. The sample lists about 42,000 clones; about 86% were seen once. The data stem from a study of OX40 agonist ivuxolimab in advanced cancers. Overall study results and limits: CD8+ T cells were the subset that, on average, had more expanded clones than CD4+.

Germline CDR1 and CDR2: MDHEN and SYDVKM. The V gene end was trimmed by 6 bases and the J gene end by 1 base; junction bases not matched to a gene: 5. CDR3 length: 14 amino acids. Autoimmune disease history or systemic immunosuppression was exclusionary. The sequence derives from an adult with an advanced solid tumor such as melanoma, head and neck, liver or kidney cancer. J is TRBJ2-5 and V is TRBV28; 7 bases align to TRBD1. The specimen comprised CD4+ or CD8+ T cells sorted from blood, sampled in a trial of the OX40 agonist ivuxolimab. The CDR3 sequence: CASREGGFQETQYF. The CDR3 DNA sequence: TGTGCCAGCAGAGAAGGGGGCTTCCAAGAGACCCAGTACTTC. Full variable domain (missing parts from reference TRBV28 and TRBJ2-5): DVKVTQSSRYLVKRTGEKVFLECVQDMDHENMFWYRQDPGLGLRLIYFSYDVKMKEKGDIPEGYSVSREKKERFSLILESASTNQTSMYLCASREGGFQETQYFGPGTRLLVL.